This TCR beta chain was recorded in a study of tumor and adjacent non-tumor tissue in lung cancer. Turning to the study itself: Some 4.1 million productive TCRbeta reads were obtained per sample on average. Study observations and caveats: TCR diversity was significantly greater in tumor than normal lung tissue. Top 100 clones took a larger repertoire share in normal lung.

Concerning this clonotype itself: The antigen is not known.

TCRbeta libraries were built with three rounds of nested PCR, modified from ARM-PCR. TCRdb itself ran the multiplex PCR reads through MiXCR, one entry per CDR3 protein. The sample records 90,000 to 100,000 distinct CDR3 sequences, 80% being singletons. V gave up 7 bases and J gave up 14 bases, with 21 bases separating them. The CDR3 extends over 13 amino acids. Germline assignment: CDR1 SQVTM and CDR2 ANQGSEA. This sample's RNA came from whole unsorted tissue. More than 3 cm separated this lung sample from the edge of the tumor. Sequencing was performed on distant non-tumor lung tissue. The chain couples TRBV29-1 to TRBJ2-6, with D maybe TRBD1 (5 bases). This clonotype was obtained from a man aged 55 to 70 with small cell lung cancer. The CDR3 nucleotides read TGCAGCGCCGACATCTCTGGGGCCAATATCCTGACTTTC. Translating it yields CSADISGANILTF.